This entry lists 16 T cell receptor beta chains sequenced from one sample in a study of T-cell reconstitution after alpha-beta-depleted transplantation in children. The TCRbeta library was prepared with unique molecular identifiers. A single record per CDR3 protein comes from TCRdb applying MiXCR to the PCR reads. The repertoire has around 490,000 distinct CDR3 sequences, roughly an eighth of them found once; the top ten carry 12% to 15%. Material: PBMCs, mostly from graft donor cells, obtained 180 days after TCRalphabeta/CD19-depleted stem cell transplant. The receptor set was obtained from a female patient aged 2 to 10 who had a stem cell transplant for aplastic anemia, so the T cells may come from the graft donor.

The V gene is TRBV28, the J gene TRBJ1-2, with D possibly TRBD1 on 5 matching bases. Germline V gene lookup returns CDR1 MDHEN and CDR2 SYDVKM. This CDR3 is 14 amino acids long. The germline V and J ends were trimmed by 3 bases and 7 bases, with 15 bases remaining between them. This chain's CDR3 is CASSFRGGFTGYTF. CDR3 DNA sequence: TGTGCCAGCAGTTTTAGGGGAGGTTTCACTGGCTACACCTTC.

This clonotype has a handful of counts. The chain recombines TRBV6-5 with TRBJ2-5; tentatively, D is TRBD2 (6 bases). CDR3 length: 15 amino acids. The V and J ends lost 0 bases and 5 bases respectively, with 13 bases between them. Germline V gene lookup returns CDR1 MNHEY and CDR2 SVGAGI. The chain's CDR3 is CASSYSRDPPETQYF. As DNA, the CDR3 is TGTGCCAGCAGTTACTCGCGGGACCCCCCGGAGACCCAGTACTTC.

This clonotype was seen only a few times. The chain is built from TRBV28 and TRBJ2-7; possibly TRBD1 for D (5 bases). Trimming shortened V by 11 bases and J by 0 bases, and 14 bases separated the two germline ends. The CDR3 spans 13 residues. Germline CDR1 is MDHEN and CDR2 is SYDVKM. This CDR3 reads CAVPGSPSYEQYF. The CDR3 bases are TGTGCCGTGCCAGGGTCCCCCTCCTACGAGCAGTACTTC.

There are a few counts of this clonotype. The chain combines TRBV18 with TRBJ2-7; TRBD2 is a possible D gene (6 bases). Germline CDR1 KGHSH, CDR2 LQKENI. This CDR3 comprises 14 residues. Trimming removed 6 bases from V and 0 bases from J, with 12 bases in between. The CDR3 DNA is TGTGCCAGCTCGTCCGCCGGGAGCTCCTACGAGCAGTACGTC. Amino acid sequence: CASSSAGSSYEQYV.

The chain couples TRBV7-2 to TRBJ2-2; a possible D gene is TRBD1 (6 bases). The germline gives CDR1 SGHTA, CDR2 FQGNSA. This CDR3 comprises 17 residues. The ends were cut back, 0 bases at V and 4 bases at J, with 15 bases in the middle. The CDR3 is CASSLALGARGTGELFF. Written as DNA, the CDR3 is TGTGCCAGCAGCTTAGCGCTGGGGGCTCGAGGCACCGGGGAGCTGTTTTTT.

The V gene is TRBV18, the J gene TRBJ2-1, with D tentatively TRBD1 (5 bases). Per the germline V gene, CDR1 is KGHSH and CDR2 is LQKENI. The length of the CDR3 is 13 residues. Trimming removed 4 bases from V and 9 bases from J, with 13 bases in between. The CDR3 here is CASSRTREAEQFF. CDR3 bases: TGTGCCAGCTCACGCACCAGGGAAGCTGAGCAGTTCTTC.

This clonotype was seen more than once but under ten times. The chain carries TRBV6-2 or TRBV6-3 and TRBJ2-7; D is undetermined. V was pared by 8 bases and J by 4 bases, with 9 bases between. The germline CDR1 and CDR2 sequences are MNHEY and SVGEGT. This CDR3 has 11 residues. CDR3 nucleotide sequence: TGTGCCAGCGGTCGGAATTACGAGCAGTACGTC. It encodes CASGRNYEQYV.

This clonotype was observed many times. This rearrangement joins TRBV29-1 to TRBJ2-1; 14 bases agree with TRBD2. The V and J ends lost 0 bases and 7 bases, in that order; junction bases with no gene match: 11. Germline-derived CDR1 and CDR2 are SQVTM and ANQGSEA. The length of the CDR3 is 18 residues. Here the CDR3 reads CSVEDRTSGRKVGNEQFF. DNA for the CDR3: TGCAGCGTTGAAGATCGGACTAGCGGGAGGAAGGTAGGAAATGAGCAGTTCTTC.

The sample holds a few counts of this clonotype. The J gene is TRBJ2-7, the V gene TRBV10-3; 7 bases map to TRBD1. Germline loops: CDR1 ENHRY, CDR2 SYGVKD. V lost 8 bases, J lost 0 bases, and 4 bases stayed unmatched. The CDR3 is 13 amino acids. The DNA for the CDR3 is TGTGCCATCGGGACAGCCAACTCCTACGAGCAGTACGTC. Translation: CAIGTANSYEQYV.

The chain is built from TRBV7-2 and TRBJ1-2, with 9 positions matching TRBD1. The V and J ends lost 3 bases and 3 bases, in that order; junction bases with no gene match: 5. CDR1 SGHTA and CDR2 FQGNSA come from the germline V gene. The CDR3 runs 15 residues. The CDR3: CASSFWDREHYGYTF. The CDR3 DNA sequence: TGTGCCAGCAGCTTCTGGGACAGGGAACACTATGGCTACACCTTC.

Only a few counts were recorded for this clonotype. The chain uses TRBV12-3 or TRBV12-4 and TRBJ2-1; D call uncertain. Trimming stripped 6 bases from V and 0 bases from J, with 12 bases between. This CDR3 is 15 amino acids long. Written as DNA, the CDR3 is TGTGCCAGCAGCCCCCTTTCCTTCTCCTACAATGAGCAGTTCTTC. As protein: CASSPLSFSYNEQFF.

This clonotype was counted at least ten times. J is TRBJ2-7 and V is TRBV12-3 or TRBV12-4; D not resolved. CDR3 size: 14 residues. The germline V and J ends were trimmed by 6 bases and 2 bases, with 14 bases remaining between them. CDR3 residues: CASRGSRLTYEQYF. The CDR3 DNA sequence: TGTGCCAGCAGAGGTTCCCGGCTCACCTACGAGCAGTACTTC.

This clonotype was found a few times. The chain uses TRBV6-2 or TRBV6-3 and TRBJ2-1, with a tentative D call TRBD1 (5 bases). Germline V gene lookup returns CDR1 MNHEY and CDR2 SVGEGT. V lost 2 bases and J lost 5, with 10 bases in between. The CDR3 runs to 14 residues. CDR3 sequence reads: CASSYGARDNEQFF. CDR3 in DNA: TGTGCCAGCAGTTACGGGGCTCGGGACAATGAGCAGTTCTTC.

This clonotype was detected only a few times. The chain couples TRBV14 to TRBJ2-7, with TRBD1 matching 8 bases. After removal of 6 bases from V and 7 bases from J, the junction contained 8 bases not matched to a gene. The CDR3 is 13 residues long. CDR1 is SGHDN, CDR2 FVKESK, per germline. Here the CDR3 reads CASRRTGSGEQYF. Written as DNA, the CDR3 is TGTGCCAGCAGGCGGACAGGGAGCGGTGAGCAGTACTTC.

This clonotype has at least ten counts. The V gene is TRBV28, the J gene TRBJ2-1; 9 nucleotides align to TRBD1. Germline V gives CDR1 MDHEN, CDR2 SYDVKM. V dropped 6 bases and J dropped 7; count of bases not matched to a gene: 13. The CDR3 extends over 16 amino acids. The CDR3: CASRTTGTGRRNEQFF. For the CDR3, the DNA is TGTGCCAGCAGAACGACCGGGACAGGGAGGAGAAATGAGCAGTTCTTC.

The chain uses TRBV20-1 and TRBJ1-3; D gene ambiguous. Germline CDR1 reads DFQATT; CDR2 reads SNEGSKA (reference sequence). V was cut by 6 bases and J by 0 bases, with 9 bases left in between. This CDR3 has 13 residues. The CDR3 DNA is TGCAGTGCCTACCGCGCCTCTGGAAACACCATATATTTT. Its translation is CSAYRASGNTIYF.